In its sample, the clone carrying this T cell receptor beta chain was seen once. What it binds is unknown. From germline, CDR1 is SGHDT and CDR2 YYEEEE. The CDR3 is 11 amino acids. V was cut by 2 bases and J by 2 bases, with 2 bases left in between. This specimen belongs to a study of OX40 agonist ivuxolimab in advanced cancers. Turning to the study itself: Partial responses were recorded for three patients, including one with hepatocellular carcinoma and two with cutaneous melanoma. Findings and caveats of the study: Some nonresponders additionally presented with little normalized T-cell clonal expansion. Relative to CD4+, CD8+ T cells held more expanded clones on average. Relatively little clonal expansion, among the lowest observed, appeared in partial responders at 0.1-3.0 mg/kg.

Libraries were prepared by immunoSEQ multiplex PCR; TCRdb keeps only in-frame clonotypes and omits some of them. The sample lists 90,000 or so clones, 90% to 95% occurring once. The rearrangement joins TRBV5-6 to TRBJ2-7; D remains ambiguous. This sequence was found in an adult with an advanced solid tumor such as melanoma, head and neck, liver or kidney cancer. This specimen was CD4+ or CD8+ T cells sorted from blood, taken in a trial of the OX40 agonist ivuxolimab. Written as DNA, the CDR3 is TGTGCCAGCAGCTTCGCCTACGAGCAGTACTTC. Translated, it gives CASSFAYEQYF.